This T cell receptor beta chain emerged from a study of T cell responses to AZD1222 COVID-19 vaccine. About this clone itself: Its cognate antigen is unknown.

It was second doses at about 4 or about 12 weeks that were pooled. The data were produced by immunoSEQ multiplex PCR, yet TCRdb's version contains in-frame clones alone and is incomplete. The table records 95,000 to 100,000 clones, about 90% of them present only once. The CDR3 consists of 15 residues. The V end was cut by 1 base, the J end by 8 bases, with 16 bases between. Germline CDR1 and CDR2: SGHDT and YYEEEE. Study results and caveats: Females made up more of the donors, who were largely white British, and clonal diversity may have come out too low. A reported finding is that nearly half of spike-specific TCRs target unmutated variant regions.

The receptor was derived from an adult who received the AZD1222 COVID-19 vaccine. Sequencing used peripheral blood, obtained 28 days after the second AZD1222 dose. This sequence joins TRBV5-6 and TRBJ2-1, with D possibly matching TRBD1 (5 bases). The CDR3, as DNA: TGTGCCAGCAGCTTGAACTGGGGCGATTCGCATGAGCAGTTCTTC. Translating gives CASSLNWGDSHEQFF.